This entry lists 23 T cell receptor beta chains sequenced from one sample in a study of blood T cell repertoires in COVID-19. The assay was immunoSEQ multiplex PCR, and TCRdb's table has in-frame clones only and misses some. Among over 300,000 clones listed, 80% to 90% were seen once. Material: PBMCs or T cells enriched from blood (not recorded which). Every receptor here comes from a man aged 30-40 years who had recovered from COVID-19.

In this sample, this clone turned up once. The chain combines TRBV18 with TRBJ1-5; TRBD1 is a possible D gene (5 bases). The V gene's germline CDR1 is KGHSH and CDR2 LQKENI. Trimming took off 5 bases at V and 3 bases at J, with 11 bases between the two ends. The CDR3 has 14 amino acids. Here the CDR3 reads CASSKGGVNQPQHF. The CDR3 coding sequence is TGTGCCAGCTCAAAGGGAGGGGTCAATCAGCCCCAGCATTTT. The full variable domain, its missing parts supplied by reference TRBV18 and TRBJ1-5, is NAGVMQNPRHLVRRRGQEARLRCSPMKGHSHVYWYRQLPEEGLKFMVYLQKENIIDESGMPKERFSAEFPKEGPSILRIQQVVRGDSAAYFCASSKGGVNQPQHFGDGTRLSIL.

The V gene is TRBV4-3, the J gene TRBJ1-5; no reliable D call. Deletions cut 1 base from V and 6 bases from J, with 22 bases between. CDR3 size: 18 residues. Germline CDR1 reads LGHNA; CDR2 reads YSLEER. CDR3 protein: CASSQAILVPGKGQPQHF. In nucleotides, the CDR3 is TGCGCCAGCAGCCAAGCCATCCTGGTTCCGGGGAAGGGTCAGCCCCAGCATTTT.

On this clone itself: The same CDR3 also results from other DNA sequences found in this sample. The chain is built from TRBV18 and TRBJ1-2; TRBD1 matches at 7 bases. Germline assignment: CDR1 KGHSH and CDR2 LQKENI. The ends lost 2 bases at V and 6 bases at J; junction bases unmatched: 12. The CDR3 runs 16 residues. For the CDR3, the DNA is TGTGCCAGCTCACCATTGTTGACAGGGAGAGTCGATGGCTACACCTTC. Translation gives CASSPLLTGRVDGYTF.

The rearrangement links TRBV3-1 (or the pseudogene TRBV3-2) to TRBJ2-3, with TRBD2 matching over 15 bases. Germline V CDR1 and CDR2: LGHDT, YNNKEL (reference sequence). J was trimmed by 0 bases and V by 2 bases; bases with no gene match: 9. There are 20 residues in the CDR3. The CDR3 DNA sequence: TGTGCCAGCAGCCAACCGGGGACTAGCGGGAGGCAAAAGAGCACAGATACGCAGTATTTT. It specifies CASSQPGTSGRQKSTDTQYF.

This chain links TRBV27 with TRBJ1-4; no firm D call. Germline-derived CDR1 and CDR2 are MNHEY and SMNVEV (reference sequence). This CDR3 contains 10 residues. The V end lost 3 bases, the J end lost 11 bases, and 4 bases lay between the germline ends. The CDR3 bases are TGTGCCAGCAGTTTCGAGAAACTGTTTTTT. This encodes CASSFEKLFF.

This chain connects TRBV5-4 to TRBJ1-2, with 8 bases that match TRBD1. Germline trimming cut 1 base from V and 6 bases from J; bases unmatched to any gene: 2. In germline, CDR1 is SGHNT, CDR2 YYREEE (reference sequence). CDR3 length equals 13 residues. CDR3 sequence: CASSLPGGDGYTF. CDR3 coding DNA: TGTGCCAGCAGCTTGCCAGGGGGCGATGGCTACACCTTC. The full variable domain, in which reference TRBV5-4 and TRBJ1-2 provide the parts outside the CDR3, is ETGVTQSPTHLIKTRGQQVTLRCSSQSGHNTVSWYQQALGQGPQFIFQYYREEENGRGNFPPRFSGLQFPNYSSELNVNALELDDSALYLCASSLPGGDGYTFGSGTRLTVV.

The V gene is TRBV7-6, the J gene TRBJ1-5; no definite D call. The CDR3 runs 13 residues. Germline CDR1 SGHVS, CDR2 FNYEAQ. Trimming stripped 5 bases from V and 5 bases from J, with 10 bases between. CDR3 sequence: CASSGGRYQPQHF. The CDR3, as DNA: TGTGCCAGCAGCGGCGGGAGATATCAGCCCCAGCATTTT.

The chain carries TRBV7-8 and TRBJ1-1, with a weak D call TRBD1 (5 bases). The CDR3 is 16 residues long. CDR1 is SGHVS and CDR2 is FQNEAQ in the germline V gene. Trimming took 5 bases from V and 4 from J, leaving 20 bases between them. The CDR3 DNA reads TGTGCCAGCAGCCCGGGGCGGGGAGCGGATACCACTGAAGCTTTCTTT. Amino acids: CASSPGRGADTTEAFF.

J is TRBJ1-1 and V is TRBV6-5; 11 nucleotides align to TRBD1. Trimming cost V 3 bases and J 4 bases; bases outside gene matches: 7. This CDR3 contains 16 residues. Germline CDR1 reads MNHEY; CDR2 reads SVGAGI. The CDR3 loop reads CASSYWTGGVRTEAFF. CDR3 coding DNA: TGTGCCAGCAGTTATTGGACAGGGGGCGTTCGCACTGAAGCTTTCTTT.

The chain uses TRBV19 and TRBJ1-2; D unclear. The V end was cut by 9 bases, the J end by 0 bases, with 29 bases between. In germline, CDR1 is LNHDA, CDR2 SQIVND (reference sequence). The CDR3 extends over 19 amino acids. The CDR3 sequence: CASRIQRTFTFPANYGYTF. DNA for the CDR3: TGTGCCAGCCGGATACAACGGACTTTCACGTTCCCAGCTAACTATGGCTACACCTTC.

CDR3 bases: TGTGCCAGCAGCCAGTACAGGGACATGAACACTGAAGCTTTCTTT. Amino acid sequence: CASSQYRDMNTEAFF. This chain joins TRBV7-9 and TRBJ1-1; D perhaps matches TRBD1 (6 bases). This CDR3 is 15 amino acids long. Trimming took 5 bases from V and 0 from J, leaving 13 bases between them. CDR1 and CDR2 (germline): SEHNR, FQNEAQ (reference sequence).

The rearrangement links TRBV5-4 to TRBJ2-2; weak D call: TRBD1 (5 bases). Trimming pared 0 bases from V and 4 bases from J, leaving 10 bases between. Germline V gives CDR1 SGHNT, CDR2 YYREEE (reference sequence). The CDR3 extends over 15 amino acids. The CDR3 protein is CASSLAGRPTGELFF. The CDR3 DNA is TGTGCCAGCAGCTTGGCAGGGCGGCCCACCGGGGAGCTGTTTTTT.

In this sample, this clone turned up a few times. The chain has TRBV14 and TRBJ1-6, with D tentatively TRBD1 (6 bases). The CDR3 length is 14 residues. V lost 0 bases to trimming and J lost 9 bases, with 9 bases between them. CDR1 SGHDN and CDR2 FVKESK come from the germline V gene. The CDR3: CASSQDRGGSPLHF. As DNA, the CDR3 is TGTGCCAGCAGCCAAGACAGGGGTGGTTCACCCCTCCACTTT.

This chain joins TRBV7-2 and TRBJ1-6; D call uncertain. The V gene's germline CDR1 is SGHTA and CDR2 FQGNSA. There are 15 residues in the CDR3. The V and J ends lost 2 bases and 5 bases respectively, with 10 bases between them. CDR3 DNA: TGTGCCAGCAGCTTATCTCCACTGAATAATTCACCCCTCCACTTT. Translating gives CASSLSPLNNSPLHF.

This clone was found once. The chain uses TRBV7-2 and TRBJ2-6, with a weak D call TRBD1 (6 bases). V lost 6 bases and J 4 bases, leaving 10 bases between the germline ends. The CDR3 contains 14 residues. Per germline, CDR1 SGHTA and CDR2 FQGNSA. In DNA form, the CDR3 reads TGTGCCAGCAGAACGGACAGCGGGGCCAACGTCCTGACTTTC. This sequence encodes CASRTDSGANVLTF.

The chain is built from TRBV5-6 and TRBJ2-3; D may be TRBD1 (5 bases). The length of the CDR3 is 13 residues. V was pared by 7 bases and J by 2 bases, with 11 bases between. The germline CDR1 and CDR2 sequences are SGHDT and YYEEEE. CDR3 sequence: CASVRQNTDTQYF. The CDR3 DNA sequence: TGTGCCAGCGTCAGACAGAACACAGATACGCAGTATTTT.

This clone was seen just once. The chain has TRBV4-3 and TRBJ1-4; TRBD1 matches 7 bases. Germline V gives CDR1 LGHNA, CDR2 YSLEER. V gave up 2 bases and J gave up 4 bases; unmatched junction bases: 10. The CDR3 contains 17 residues. The CDR3 nucleotides are TGCGCCAGCAGCCAACAAAGGGGGGACAGCCTTAATGAAAAACTGTTTTTT. Translation: CASSQQRGDSLNEKLFF.

This clone was recorded once. The CDR3 DNA reads as TGTGCCAGCAGCCACCGCGGGACGGGGAACAATGAGCAGTTCTTC. It encodes CASSHRGTGNNEQFF. The chain joins TRBV3-1 (or the pseudogene TRBV3-2) to TRBJ2-1; possibly TRBD2 for D (6 bases). CDR3 length: 15 amino acids. V was clipped by 3 bases and J by 5 bases, with 14 bases between them. Germline V gene data show CDR1 as LGHDT and CDR2 as YNNKEL (reference sequence).

The chain carries TRBV25-1 and TRBJ1-4; 8 bases are shared with TRBD1. There are 13 residues in the CDR3. Per germline, CDR1 MGHDK and CDR2 SYGVNS. Unmatched junction bases numbered 1, after V lost 3 bases and J lost 7 bases. CDR3 nucleotides: TGTGCCAGCAGTGACAGGGGGCGTGAAAAACTGTTTTTT. Its translation is CASSDRGREKLFF.

The V and J genes are TRBV5-4 and TRBJ2-1; TRBD2 agrees at 9 bases. With V trimmed by 0 bases and J by 9 bases, 10 bases remained unmatched. This CDR3 is built from 16 residues. Germline loops: CDR1 SGHNT, CDR2 YYREEE (reference sequence). The CDR3 sequence: CASSLGGGAISAEQFF. The CDR3 DNA is TGTGCCAGCAGCTTGGGCGGGGGGGCCATTTCTGCTGAGCAGTTCTTC.

Only a few counts were recorded for this clone. CDR3 DNA sequence: TGCGCCAGCAGCTTGGTTGGGACAGGGCTGAACACTGAAGCTTTCTTT. It is translated as CASSLVGTGLNTEAFF. This chain links TRBV5-1 with TRBJ1-1, with 9 bases lining up with TRBD1. The CDR3 has 16 residues. Germline loops: CDR1 SGHRS, CDR2 YFSETQ. Germline trimming cut 0 bases from V and 0 bases from J; bases unmatched to any gene: 3.

The V and J genes are TRBV2 and TRBJ1-2, with TRBD1 identical over 8 bases. V lost 7 bases, J lost 3 bases, and 10 bases stayed unmatched. CDR1 and CDR2 from the germline V gene are SNHLY and FYNNEI. The CDR3 length is 15 residues. This CDR3 is CASNLDRVLDYGYTF. In DNA, the CDR3 is TGTGCCAGCAACTTGGACAGGGTATTAGACTATGGCTACACCTTC. The full variable domain, in which reference TRBV2 and TRBJ1-2 provide the parts outside the CDR3, is EPEVTQTPSHQVTQMGQEVILRCVPISNHLYFYWYRQILGQKVEFLVSFYNNEISEKSEIFDDQFSVERPDGSNFTLKIRSTKLEDSAMYFCASNLDRVLDYGYTFGSGTRLTVV.

Only a few counts were recorded for this clone. The rearrangement links TRBV7-2 to TRBJ2-7, with 7 bases matching TRBD1. Germline assignment: CDR1 SGHTA and CDR2 FQGNSA. The V gene end was trimmed by 4 bases and the J gene end by 6 bases; junction bases not matched to a gene: 6. The CDR3 is 13 residues long. The CDR3 spells CASSWGQTGEQYF. The DNA of the CDR3 is TGTGCCAGCAGCTGGGGACAGACGGGCGAGCAGTACTTC.